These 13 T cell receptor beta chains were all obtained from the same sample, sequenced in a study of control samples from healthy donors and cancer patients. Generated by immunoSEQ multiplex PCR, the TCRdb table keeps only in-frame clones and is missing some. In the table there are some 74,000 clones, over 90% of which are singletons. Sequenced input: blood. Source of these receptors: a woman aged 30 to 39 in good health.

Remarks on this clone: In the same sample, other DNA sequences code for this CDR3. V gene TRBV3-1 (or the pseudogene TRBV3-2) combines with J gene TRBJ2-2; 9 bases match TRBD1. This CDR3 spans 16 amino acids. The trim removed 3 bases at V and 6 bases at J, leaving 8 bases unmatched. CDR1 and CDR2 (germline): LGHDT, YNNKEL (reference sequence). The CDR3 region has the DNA TGTGCCAGCAGCCAGTGGGGACAGGGTGGGGCCGGGGAGCTGTTTTTT. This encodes CASSQWGQGGAGELFF.

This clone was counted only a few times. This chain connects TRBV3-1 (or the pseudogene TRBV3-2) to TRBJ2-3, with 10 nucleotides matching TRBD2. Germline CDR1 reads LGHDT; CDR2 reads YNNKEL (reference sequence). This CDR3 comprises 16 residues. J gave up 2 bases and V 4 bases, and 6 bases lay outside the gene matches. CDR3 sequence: CASSRSTSGATDTQYF. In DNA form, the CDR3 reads TGTGCCAGCAGCCGGTCCACTAGCGGGGCCACAGATACGCAGTATTTT.

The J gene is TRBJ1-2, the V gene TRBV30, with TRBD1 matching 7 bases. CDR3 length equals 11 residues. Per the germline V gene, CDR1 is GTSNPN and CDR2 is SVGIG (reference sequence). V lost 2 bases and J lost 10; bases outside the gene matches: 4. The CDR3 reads CAWSPGQSYTF. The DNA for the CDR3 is TGTGCCTGGAGTCCGGGACAGTCCTACACCTTC.

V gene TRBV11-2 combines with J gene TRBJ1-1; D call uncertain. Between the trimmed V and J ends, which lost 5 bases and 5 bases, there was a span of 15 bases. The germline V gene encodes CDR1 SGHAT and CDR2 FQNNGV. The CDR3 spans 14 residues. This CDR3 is CASSPQIPRTEAFF. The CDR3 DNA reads TGTGCCAGCAGCCCACAAATCCCGCGGACTGAAGCTTTCTTT.

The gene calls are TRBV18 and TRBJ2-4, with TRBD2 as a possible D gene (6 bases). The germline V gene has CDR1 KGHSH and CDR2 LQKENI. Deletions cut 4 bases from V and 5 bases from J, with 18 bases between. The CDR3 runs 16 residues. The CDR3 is CASSQQTSTNQNIQYF. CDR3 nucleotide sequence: TGTGCCAGCTCACAACAGACTAGTACGAACCAAAACATTCAGTACTTC.

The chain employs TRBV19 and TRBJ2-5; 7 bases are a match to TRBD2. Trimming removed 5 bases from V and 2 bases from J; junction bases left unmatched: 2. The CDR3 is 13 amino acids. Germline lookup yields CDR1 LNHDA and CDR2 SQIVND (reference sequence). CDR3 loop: CASSGGVQETQYF. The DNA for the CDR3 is TGTGCCAGTAGTGGGGGGGTTCAAGAGACCCAGTACTTC.

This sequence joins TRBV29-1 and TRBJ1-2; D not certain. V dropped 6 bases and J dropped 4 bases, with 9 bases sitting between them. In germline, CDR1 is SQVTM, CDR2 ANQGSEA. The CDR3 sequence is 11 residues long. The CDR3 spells CSVRLSYGYTF. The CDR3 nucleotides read TGCAGCGTCCGACTGAGCTATGGCTACACCTTC.

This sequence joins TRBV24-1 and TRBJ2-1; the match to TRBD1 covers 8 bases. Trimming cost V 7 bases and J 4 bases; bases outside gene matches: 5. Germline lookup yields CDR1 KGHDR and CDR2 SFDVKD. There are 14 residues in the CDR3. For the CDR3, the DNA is TGTGCCACCAGCTGGACAGGGAGTTACAATGAGCAGTTCTTC. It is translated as CATSWTGSYNEQFF.

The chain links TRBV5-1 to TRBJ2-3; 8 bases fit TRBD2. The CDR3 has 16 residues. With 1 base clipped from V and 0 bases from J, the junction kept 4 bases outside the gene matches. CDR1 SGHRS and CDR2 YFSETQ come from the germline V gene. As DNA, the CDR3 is TGCGCCAGCAGCTTGCTGGCGGGGGGTAGCACAGATACGCAGTATTTT. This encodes CASSLLAGGSTDTQYF.

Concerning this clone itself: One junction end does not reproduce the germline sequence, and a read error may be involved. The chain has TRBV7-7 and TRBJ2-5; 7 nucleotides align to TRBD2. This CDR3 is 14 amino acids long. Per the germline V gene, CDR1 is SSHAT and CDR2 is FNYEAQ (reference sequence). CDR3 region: CASTQRGLGDPQYF. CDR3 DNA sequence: TGTGCTAGCACACAGAGAGGACTAGGTGATCCCCAGTACTTC.

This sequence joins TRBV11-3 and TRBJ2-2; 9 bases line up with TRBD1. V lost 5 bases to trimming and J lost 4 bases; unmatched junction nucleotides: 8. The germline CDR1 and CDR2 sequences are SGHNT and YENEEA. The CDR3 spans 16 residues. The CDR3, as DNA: TGTGCCAGCAGCATCCGGGACAGGGTATCCACCGGGGAGCTGTTTTTT. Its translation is CASSIRDRVSTGELFF.

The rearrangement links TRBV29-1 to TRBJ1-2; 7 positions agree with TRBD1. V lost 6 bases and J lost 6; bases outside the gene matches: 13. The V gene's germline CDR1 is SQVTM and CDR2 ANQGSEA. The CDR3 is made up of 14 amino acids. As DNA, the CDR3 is TGCAGCGTGCATGGTGCCGGGACAGCAAATGGCTACACCTTC. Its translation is CSVHGAGTANGYTF.

The CDR3 sequence is CASSTTSGGGTEAFF. The CDR3, as DNA: TGTGCCAGCAGCACAACCTCGGGCGGGGGCACTGAAGCTTTCTTT. The chain uses TRBV5-5 and TRBJ1-1; tentative D call: TRBD1 (5 bases). Trimming took 4 bases from V and 4 from J, leaving 17 bases between them. The V gene's germline CDR1 is SGHKS and CDR2 YYEKEE (reference sequence). This CDR3 is built from 15 residues.